A selection of T cell receptor beta chains follows, all from one sample in a study of Ad26.COV2.S vaccination and SARS-CoV-2 variants. The assay was immunoSEQ multiplex PCR, and TCRdb's table has in-frame clones only and misses some. This repertoire shows 430,000 or so clones, approximately 90% found once; its top ten account for 10% to 15%. This specimen was peripheral blood, taken in a trial of Ad26.COV2.S vaccine versus placebo. The receptors derive from a person between 18 and 65 years old who received the Ad26.COV2.S COVID-19 vaccine or a placebo. Each CDR3 is given with its conserved first and last residue. A D gene is named only where the DNA matches it firmly. Some rows have no size entry. The others give once, few or many, or a class for an expanded clone.

v_gene	d_gene	abundance	j_gene	CDR3nt	CDR3aa
TRBV19	NA	NA	TRBJ1-3	TGTGCCAGTAGTAAGGGACAAAACTCTGGAAACACCATATATTTT	CASSKGQNSGNTIYF
TRBV29-1	NA	NA	TRBJ1-2	TGCAGCGCCCTCACCGAGACTAACTATGGCTACACCTTC	CSALTETNYGYTF
TRBV19	TRBD1	NA	TRBJ1-2	TGTGCCAGTAGGACAGGACAGGGTCTGGACTATGGCTACACCTTC	CASRTGQGLDYGYTF
TRBV6-5	NA	NA	TRBJ1-5	TGTGCCAGCAGGCCGTTTAGCAATCAGCCCCAGCATTTT	CASRPFSNQPQHF
TRBV19	NA	once	TRBJ2-1	TGTGCCAGTAAAGTCAGGGACAAGACCCCGACTGGGCAGTTCTTC	CASKVRDKTPTGQFF
TRBV27	TRBD2	NA	TRBJ2-1	TGTGCCAGCAGTTTGGTTGGGGGGAGGGCTTTAAATGAGCAGTTCTTC	CASSLVGGRALNEQFF
TRBV30	NA	NA	TRBJ1-2	TGTGCCTGGAGGGATCTAGGTGGCTACACCTTC	CAWRDLGGYTF
TRBV11-2	NA	NA	TRBJ1-1	TGTGCCAGCAGCTGGAGGGAGATCGCTGAAGCTTTCTTT	CASSWREIAEAFF
TRBV7-9	NA	NA	TRBJ2-3	TGTGCCAGCAGCCTCTCACGCACAGATACGCAGTATTTT	CASSLSRTDTQYF
TRBV4-3	NA	NA	TRBJ1-4	TGCGCCAGCAGCCACTCGACGGGGATGTCCACTAATGAAAAACTGTTTTTT	CASSHSTGMSTNEKLFF
TRBV10-1	TRBD2	NA	TRBJ2-3	TGCGCCAGCAGCGAAAATAGCGGGTTCACAGATACGCAGTATTTT	CASSENSGFTDTQYF
TRBV19	NA	NA	TRBJ2-3	TGTGCCAGTAGTACGACTTTCACAGATACGCAGTATTTT	CASSTTFTDTQYF
TRBV5-4	TRBD2	NA	TRBJ2-2	TGTGCCAGCAGCCCAGGGACTAGGAATAAGCGCGGGGAGCTGTTTTTT	CASSPGTRNKRGELFF
TRBV12-3/TRBV12-4	NA	NA	TRBJ2-2	TGTGCCAGCGGTGGGGAGAACACCGGGGAGCTGTTTTTT	CASGGENTGELFF